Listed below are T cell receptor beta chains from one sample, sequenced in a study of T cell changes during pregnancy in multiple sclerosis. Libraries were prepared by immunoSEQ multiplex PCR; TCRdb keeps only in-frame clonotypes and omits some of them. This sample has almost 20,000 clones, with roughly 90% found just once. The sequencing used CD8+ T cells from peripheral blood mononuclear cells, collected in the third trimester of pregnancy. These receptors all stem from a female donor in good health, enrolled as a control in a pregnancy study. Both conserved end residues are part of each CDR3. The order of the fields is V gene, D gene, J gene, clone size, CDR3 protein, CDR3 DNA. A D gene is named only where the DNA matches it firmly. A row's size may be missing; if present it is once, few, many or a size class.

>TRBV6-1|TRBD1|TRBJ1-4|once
CASSQRGLWLEKLFF
TGTGCCAGCAGCCAAAGGGGGCTTTGGCTTGAAAAACTGTTTTTT
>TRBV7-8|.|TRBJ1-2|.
CASSLVGANYGYTF
TGTGCCAGCAGCTTAGTTGGGGCGAACTATGGCTACACCTTC
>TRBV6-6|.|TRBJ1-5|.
CASSWQNQPQHF
TGTGCCAGCAGCTGGCAAAATCAGCCCCAGCATTTT
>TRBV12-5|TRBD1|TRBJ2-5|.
CASGLGQGMILQETQYF
TGTGCTAGTGGTTTGGGACAGGGCATGATACTACAAGAGACCCAGTACTTC
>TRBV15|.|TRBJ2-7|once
CATSRALGETYEQYF
TGTGCCACCAGCAGAGCACTAGGCGAAACCTACGAGCAGTACTTC
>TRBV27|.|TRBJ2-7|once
CASSFSQAVSYEQYF
TGTGCCAGCAGTTTCTCCCAGGCTGTCTCCTACGAGCAGTACTTC
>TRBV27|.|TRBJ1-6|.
CASSFGDFRNSPLHF
TGTGCCAGCAGTTTTGGGGACTTTCGGAATTCACCCCTCCACTTT
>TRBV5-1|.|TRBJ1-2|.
CASSLAGINYGYTF
TGCGCCAGCAGCTTGGCAGGAATTAACTATGGCTACACCTTC
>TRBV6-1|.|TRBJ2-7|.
CASSAGHQLYEQYF
TGTGCCAGCAGTGCGGGACACCAACTCTACGAGCAGTACTTC
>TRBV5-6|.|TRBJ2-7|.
CASSFEGSYEQYF
TGTGCCAGCAGCTTCGAGGGATCCTACGAGCAGTACTTC
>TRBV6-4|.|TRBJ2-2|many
CASSGSGETGELFF
TGTGCCAGCAGTGGGTCAGGGGAGACCGGGGAGCTGTTTTTT
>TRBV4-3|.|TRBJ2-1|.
CASSQGYQGKYNEQFF
TGCGCCAGCAGCCAAGGATATCAGGGGAAGTACAATGAGCAGTTCTTC
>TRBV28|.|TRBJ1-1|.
CASSFHYTGMNTEAFF
TGTGCCAGCAGTTTCCATTACACAGGGATGAACACTGAAGCTTTCTTT
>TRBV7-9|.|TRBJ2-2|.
CASSLVTPNTGELFF
TGTGCCAGCAGCTTAGTTACTCCGAACACCGGGGAGCTGTTTTTT
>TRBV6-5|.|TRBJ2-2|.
CASSFRGPSGELFF
TGTGCCAGCAGTTTCAGGGGTCCTTCCGGGGAGCTGTTTTTT
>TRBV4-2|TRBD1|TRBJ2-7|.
CASSQGLDRGNEQYF
TGTGCCAGCAGCCAAGGACTGGACAGGGGCAACGAGCAGTACTTC
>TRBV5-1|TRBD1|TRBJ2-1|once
CASSLGGNRGGEQFF
TGCGCCAGCAGCTTGGGGGGTAACAGGGGCGGTGAGCAGTTCTTC
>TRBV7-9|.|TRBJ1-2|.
CASSPPTGSDYGYTF
TGTGCCAGCAGCCCCCCTACGGGGAGCGACTATGGCTACACCTTC
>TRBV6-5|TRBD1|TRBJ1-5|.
CASSPRDREDQPQHF
TGTGCCAGCAGCCCCCGGGACAGGGAAGATCAGCCCCAGCATTTT
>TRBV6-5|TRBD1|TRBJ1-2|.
CASIHGQGDSYTF
TGTGCCAGCATACACGGGCAGGGGGACAGCTACACCTTC
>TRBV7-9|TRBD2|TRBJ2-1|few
CASSPRTSGGMNEQFF
TGTGCCAGCAGCCCCCGGACTAGCGGGGGGATGAATGAGCAGTTCTTC
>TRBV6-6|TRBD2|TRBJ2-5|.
CATRRLAGIETQYF
TGTGCCACCCGTCGACTAGCGGGAATAGAGACCCAGTACTTC
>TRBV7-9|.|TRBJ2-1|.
CASSLFGGAGDEQFF
TGTGCCAGCAGCTTATTTGGGGGGGCTGGGGATGAGCAGTTCTTC
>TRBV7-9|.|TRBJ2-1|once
CASSRLVYNEQFF
TGTGCCAGCAGCCGACTGGTTTACAATGAGCAGTTCTTC
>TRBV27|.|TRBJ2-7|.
CASSSLAANYEQYF
TGTGCCAGCAGTTCACTTGCCGCGAATTACGAGCAGTACTTC
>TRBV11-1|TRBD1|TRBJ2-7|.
CASSLDRGHLYEQYF
TGTGCCAGCAGCTTAGACAGGGGGCATCTTTACGAGCAGTACTTC
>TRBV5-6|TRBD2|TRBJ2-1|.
CASSRQSGGLSSYNEQFF
TGTGCCAGCAGCCGACAAAGCGGGGGCCTGAGCTCCTACAATGAGCAGTTCTTC
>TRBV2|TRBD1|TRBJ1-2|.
CASSEEEVDRGRYGYTF
TGTGCCAGCAGTGAAGAGGAAGTGGACAGGGGGCGGTATGGCTACACCTTC
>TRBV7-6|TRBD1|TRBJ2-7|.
CASSSGTGPYEQYF
TGTGCCAGCAGCTCCGGGACAGGGCCTTATGAGCAGTACTTC
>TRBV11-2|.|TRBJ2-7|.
CASSLGGTGRGSYEQYF
TGTGCCAGCAGCTTAGGAGGAACAGGCCGGGGGTCATACGAGCAGTACTTC
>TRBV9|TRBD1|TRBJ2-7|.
CASSVEGDRGREQYF
TGTGCCAGCAGCGTAGAAGGGGACAGGGGGCGCGAGCAGTACTTC
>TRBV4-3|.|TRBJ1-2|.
CASSQDYQGPEGYTF
TGCGCCAGCAGCCAAGATTACCAGGGGCCGGAGGGCTACACCTTC
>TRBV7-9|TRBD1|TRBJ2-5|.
CASSLALTGQETQYF
TGTGCCAGCAGCTTAGCGTTGACAGGGCAAGAGACCCAGTACTTC